The 13 T cell receptor beta chains presented below share a single source sample, sequenced in a study of cytomegalovirus exposure and HLA in healthy donors. Primers: 60 Vbeta forward and 13 Jbeta reverse. Sequencing used immunoSEQ multiplex PCR; TCRdb keeps in-frame clones, though not all of them. This sample's table reports 70,000 or so clones. The sequencing input was PBMCs. The receptor source for this set is a boy aged 5-17 years in good health and CMV-seronegative.

The rearrangement links TRBV5-8 to TRBJ2-3; D is perhaps TRBD1 (5 bases). The CDR3 extends over 15 amino acids. V gave up 2 bases and J gave up 7 bases, with 17 bases separating them. Looked up from germline, CDR1 is SGHTS and CDR2 is YDEGEE. This chain's CDR3 is CASSLTLYRGNTQYF. CDR3 nucleotides: TGTGCCAGCAGCTTAACACTATATAGGGGAAATACGCAGTATTTT.

This chain links TRBV19 with TRBJ1-2; 8 nucleotides agree with TRBD1. The germline V gene has CDR1 LNHDA and CDR2 SQIVND (reference sequence). V was pared by 8 bases and J by 5 bases, with 10 bases of the junction left unmatched. CDR3 size: 14 residues. The chain's CDR3 is CASSSGTGIYGYTF. Written as DNA, the CDR3 is TGTGCCAGTTCCTCTGGGACAGGAATATATGGCTACACCTTC. Full variable domain (rest looked up from reference TRBV19 and TRBJ1-2): DGGITQSPKYLFRKEGQNVTLSCEQNLNHDAMYWYRQDPGQGLRLIYYSQIVNDFQKGDIAEGYSVSREKKESFPLTVTSAQKNPTAFYLCASSSGTGIYGYTFGSGTRLTVV.

J is TRBJ2-1 and V is TRBV19, with a tentative D call TRBD2 (5 bases). In germline, CDR1 is LNHDA, CDR2 SQIVND (reference sequence). This CDR3 contains 17 residues. V lost 4 bases to trimming and J lost 2 bases, with 18 bases between them. The CDR3 coding sequence is TGTGCCAGTAGTACTACGGTCCACGGAGGCGCCTACAATGAGCAGTTCTTC. It codes for CASSTTVHGGAYNEQFF. Full variable domain (outside the CDR3, taken from reference TRBV19 and TRBJ2-1): DGGITQSPKYLFRKEGQNVTLSCEQNLNHDAMYWYRQDPGQGLRLIYYSQIVNDFQKGDIAEGYSVSREKKESFPLTVTSAQKNPTAFYLCASSTTVHGGAYNEQFFGPGTRLTVL.

V gene TRBV4-2 combines with J gene TRBJ2-1; 9 nucleotides agree with TRBD2. J gave up 9 bases and V 0 bases, and 6 bases lay outside the gene matches. The length of the CDR3 is 15 residues. The germline V gene has CDR1 LGHNA and CDR2 YNFKEQ. DNA of the CDR3: TGTGCCAGCAGCCAAGAATCTAGCGGGATCGTTGAGCAGTTCTTC. Amino acids: CASSQESSGIVEQFF.

The chain uses TRBV30 and TRBJ1-6; possible D gene TRBD1, 5 bases. CDR3 length equals 15 residues. The V gene's germline CDR1 is GTSNPN and CDR2 SVGIG (reference sequence). Deletions cut 2 bases from V and 5 bases from J, with 13 bases between. The CDR3 sequence: CAWSKQAEDNSPLHF. The CDR3 region has the DNA TGTGCCTGGAGTAAACAGGCAGAGGATAATTCACCCCTCCACTTT.

The chain recombines TRBV5-6 with TRBJ1-1; 7 bases fit TRBD1. Germline-derived CDR1 and CDR2 are SGHDT and YYEEEE. The CDR3 consists of 15 residues. Unmatched junction bases numbered 5, after V lost 1 base and J lost 2 bases. The CDR3 sequence is CASSLNTGANTEAFF. The CDR3 bases are TGTGCCAGCAGCTTGAATACAGGGGCCAACACTGAAGCTTTCTTT.

For this clone: This CDR3 is also generated by other DNA sequences in the sample. This chain connects TRBV19 to TRBJ2-6; D gene ambiguous. This CDR3 has 15 amino acids. Looked up from germline, CDR1 is LNHDA and CDR2 is SQIVND (reference sequence). The ends were cut back, 5 bases at V and 2 bases at J, with 10 bases in the middle. CDR3 region: CASSSEKTGANVLTF. The CDR3 nucleotides are TGTGCCAGTAGTTCGGAGAAAACTGGGGCCAACGTCCTGACTTTC.

The genes are TRBV10-3 and TRBJ1-1; D ambiguous. Germline loops: CDR1 ENHRY, CDR2 SYGVKD. V lost 6 bases to trimming and J lost 6 bases, with 11 bases between them. The CDR3 is 12 amino acids. CDR3 loop: CAISRGAAEAFF. CDR3 bases: TGTGCCATCAGCCGGGGTGCGGCTGAAGCTTTCTTT.

The chain links TRBV6-4 to TRBJ1-1, with D possibly TRBD1 on 5 matching bases. The CDR3 length is 13 residues. Trimming pared 5 bases from V and 2 bases from J, leaving 9 bases between. The germline CDR1 and CDR2 sequences are MRHNA and SNTAGT. CDR3 DNA sequence: TGTGCCAGCAGTCCCACAGGAAACACTGAAGCTTTCTTT. Amino acids: CASSPTGNTEAFF.

The chain joins TRBV7-3 to TRBJ1-1; 7 bases map to TRBD1. The V segment lost 0 bases and the J segment 6 bases; nucleotides outside the gene matches: 7. The CDR3 contains 15 residues. CDR1 is SGHTA and CDR2 is FQGTGA in the germline V gene. The CDR3 bases are TGTGCCAGCAGCTTAACGGGGGACAGTTTCTCTGAAGCTTTCTTT. Its translation: CASSLTGDSFSEAFF.

The chain recombines TRBV5-4 with TRBJ1-1, with 11 bases lining up with TRBD1. J gave up 5 bases and V 4 bases, and 16 bases lay outside the gene matches. Germline CDR1 reads SGHNT; CDR2 reads YYREEE (reference sequence). CDR3 length: 18 residues. The CDR3 DNA reads TGTGCCAGCAGCCCCCGTCGGACAGGGGGCGCTTGGTGGACTGAAGCTTTCTTT. It is translated as CASSPRRTGGAWWTEAFF. Full variable domain (remainder filled in from reference TRBV5-4 and TRBJ1-1): ETGVTQSPTHLIKTRGQQVTLRCSSQSGHNTVSWYQQALGQGPQFIFQYYREEENGRGNFPPRFSGLQFPNYSSELNVNALELDDSALYLCASSPRRTGGAWWTEAFFGQGTRLTVV.

The chain combines TRBV6-6 with TRBJ1-2, with TRBD1 as a possible D gene (5 bases). Germline lookup yields CDR1 MNHNY and CDR2 SVGAGI (reference sequence). There are 14 residues in the CDR3. Trimming took 2 bases from V and 1 from J, leaving 8 bases between them. The CDR3 sequence: CASSYLGHNYGYTF. CDR3 sequence (DNA): TGTGCCAGCAGTTACCTTGGACATAACTATGGCTACACCTTC.

The chain combines TRBV7-6 with TRBJ2-1; 7 nucleotides line up with TRBD2. Germline assignment: CDR1 SGHVS and CDR2 FNYEAQ. The trim removed 1 base at V and 1 base at J, leaving 4 bases unmatched. The CDR3 spans 16 residues. The CDR3 DNA follows: TGTGCCAGCAGCTTAGGGCGGGAGCGGTCCTACAATGAGCAGTTCTTC. Translation gives CASSLGRERSYNEQFF.